This record covers a single TCR beta chain. This table comes from immunoSEQ multiplex PCR, and its TCRdb copy is limited to in-frame clones, with some not included. The sample shows under 350,000 clones, about 86% of them seen only once. This specimen comes from a study of blood T cell repertoires in COVID-19. Study background: Sites in the United States, Italy and Spain provided acute and convalescent COVID-19 samples. Sources were T cells, B-cell-depleted T cells, or PBMCs; the material itself was cDNA or gDNA.

Germline loops: CDR1 LNHDA, CDR2 SQIVND (reference sequence). The CDR3 sequence is 13 residues long. Trimming pared 3 bases from V and 5 bases from J, leaving 8 bases between. The source of this sequence is a young man with active or convalescent COVID-19. The genes are TRBV19 and TRBJ1-5; D ambiguous. Sequencing was carried out using peripheral blood. The CDR3 reads CASSIGRHQPQHF. Here the CDR3 DNA reads TGTGCCAGTAGTATTGGGAGGCATCAGCCCCAGCATTTT.